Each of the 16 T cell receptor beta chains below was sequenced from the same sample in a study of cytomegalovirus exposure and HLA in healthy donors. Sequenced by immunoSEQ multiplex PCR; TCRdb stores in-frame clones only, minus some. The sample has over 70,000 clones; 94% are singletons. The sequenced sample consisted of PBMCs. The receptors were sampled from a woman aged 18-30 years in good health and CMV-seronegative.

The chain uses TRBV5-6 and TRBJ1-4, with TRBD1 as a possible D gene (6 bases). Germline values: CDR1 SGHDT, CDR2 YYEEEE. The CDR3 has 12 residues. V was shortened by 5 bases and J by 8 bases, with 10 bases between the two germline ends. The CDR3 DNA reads TGTGCCAGCAGGGGGGCAGGCGAAAAACTGTTTTTT. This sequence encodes CASRGAGEKLFF.

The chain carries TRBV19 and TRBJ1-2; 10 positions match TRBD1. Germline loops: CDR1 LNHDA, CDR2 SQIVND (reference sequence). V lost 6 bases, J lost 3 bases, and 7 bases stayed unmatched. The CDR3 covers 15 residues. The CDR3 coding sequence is TGTGCCAGTAGCGGTCGCGGACAGGGGGACTATGGCTACACCTTC. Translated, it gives CASSGRGQGDYGYTF.

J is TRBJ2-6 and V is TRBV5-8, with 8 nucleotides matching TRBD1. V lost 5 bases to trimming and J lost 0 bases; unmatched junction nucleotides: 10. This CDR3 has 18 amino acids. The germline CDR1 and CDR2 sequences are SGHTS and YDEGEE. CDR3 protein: CASRGGQVLVSGANVLTF. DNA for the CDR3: TGTGCCAGCAGGGGGGGACAGGTTCTTGTCTCTGGGGCCAACGTCCTGACTTTC.

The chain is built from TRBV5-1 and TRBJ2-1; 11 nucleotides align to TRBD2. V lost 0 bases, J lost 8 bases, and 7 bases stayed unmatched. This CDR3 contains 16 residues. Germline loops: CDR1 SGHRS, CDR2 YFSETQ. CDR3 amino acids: CASSLVTASGGHEQFF. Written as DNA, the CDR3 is TGCGCCAGCAGCTTGGTAACCGCTAGCGGGGGGCATGAGCAGTTCTTC. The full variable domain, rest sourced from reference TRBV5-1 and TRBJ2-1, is KAGVTQTPRYLIKTRGQQVTLSCSPISGHRSVSWYQQTPGQGLQFLFEYFSETQRNKGNFPGRFSGRQFSNSRSEMNVSTLELGDSALYLCASSLVTASGGHEQFFGPGTRLTVL.

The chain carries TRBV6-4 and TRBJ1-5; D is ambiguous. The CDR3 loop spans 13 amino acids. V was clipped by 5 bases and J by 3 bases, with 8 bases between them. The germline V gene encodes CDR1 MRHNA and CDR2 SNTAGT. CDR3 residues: CASSQEVNQPQHF. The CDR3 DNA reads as TGTGCCAGCAGTCAGGAGGTCAATCAGCCCCAGCATTTT.

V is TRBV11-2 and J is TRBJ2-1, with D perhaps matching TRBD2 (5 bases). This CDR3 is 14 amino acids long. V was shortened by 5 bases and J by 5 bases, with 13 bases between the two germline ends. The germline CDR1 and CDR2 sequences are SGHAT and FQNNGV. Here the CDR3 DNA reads TGTGCCAGCAGCCCCTCCCTCGGGGACAATGAGCAGTTCTTC. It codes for CASSPSLGDNEQFF.

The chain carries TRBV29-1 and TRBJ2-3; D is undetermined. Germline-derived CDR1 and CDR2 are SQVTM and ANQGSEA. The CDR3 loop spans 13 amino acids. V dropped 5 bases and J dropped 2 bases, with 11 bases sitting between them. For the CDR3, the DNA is TGCAGCGTTCGAGCAGGCACCACAGATACGCAGTATTTT. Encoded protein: CSVRAGTTDTQYF.

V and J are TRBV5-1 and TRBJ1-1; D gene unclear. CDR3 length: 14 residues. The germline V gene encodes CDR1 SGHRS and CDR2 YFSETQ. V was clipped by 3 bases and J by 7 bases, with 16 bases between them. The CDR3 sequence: CASSWEGRWGEAFF. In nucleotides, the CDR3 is TGCGCCAGCAGCTGGGAGGGTCGTTGGGGTGAAGCTTTCTTT.

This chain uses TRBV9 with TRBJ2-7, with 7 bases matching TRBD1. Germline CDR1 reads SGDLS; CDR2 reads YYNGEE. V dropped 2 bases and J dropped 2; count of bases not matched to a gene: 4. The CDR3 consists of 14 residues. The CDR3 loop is CASSVEDRTYEQYF. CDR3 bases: TGTGCCAGCAGCGTCGAGGACAGGACCTACGAGCAGTACTTC.

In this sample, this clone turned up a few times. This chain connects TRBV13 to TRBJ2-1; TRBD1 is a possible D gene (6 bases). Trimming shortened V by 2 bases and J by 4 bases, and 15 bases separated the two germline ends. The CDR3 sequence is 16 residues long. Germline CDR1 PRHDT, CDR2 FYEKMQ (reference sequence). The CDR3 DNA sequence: TGTGCCAGCAGCTTAAGGCAGGGGTCTGCTTACAATGAGCAGTTCTTC. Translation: CASSLRQGSAYNEQFF. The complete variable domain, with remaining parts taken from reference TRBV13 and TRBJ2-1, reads AAGVIQSPRHLIKEKRETATLKCYPIPRHDTVYWYQQGPGQDPQFLISFYEKMQSDKGSIPDRFSAQQFSDYHSELNMSSLELGDSALYFCASSLRQGSAYNEQFFGPGTRLTVL.

CDR3 protein: CASSVDRERAFF. The CDR3 nucleotides are TGCGCCAGCAGCGTCGACAGGGAAAGGGCTTTCTTT. The J gene is TRBJ1-1, the V gene TRBV5-1; 7 nucleotides match TRBD1. From germline, CDR1 is SGHRS and CDR2 YFSETQ. This CDR3 has 12 amino acids. V shed 4 bases and J 11 bases; nucleotides not matched to a gene: 8.

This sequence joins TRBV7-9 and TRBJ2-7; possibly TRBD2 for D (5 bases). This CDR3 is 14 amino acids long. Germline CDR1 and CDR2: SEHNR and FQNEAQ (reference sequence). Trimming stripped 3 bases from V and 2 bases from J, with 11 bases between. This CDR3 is CASSLAGATYEQYF. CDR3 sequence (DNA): TGTGCCAGCAGCTTGGCGGGTGCTACCTACGAGCAGTACTTC.

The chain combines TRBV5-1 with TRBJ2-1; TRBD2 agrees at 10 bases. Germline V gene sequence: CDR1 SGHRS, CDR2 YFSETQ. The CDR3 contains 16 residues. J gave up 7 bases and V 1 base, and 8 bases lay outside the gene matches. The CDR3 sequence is CASSLLSGGAGNEQFF. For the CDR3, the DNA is TGCGCCAGCAGCTTGTTGAGCGGGGGGGCCGGGAATGAGCAGTTCTTC.

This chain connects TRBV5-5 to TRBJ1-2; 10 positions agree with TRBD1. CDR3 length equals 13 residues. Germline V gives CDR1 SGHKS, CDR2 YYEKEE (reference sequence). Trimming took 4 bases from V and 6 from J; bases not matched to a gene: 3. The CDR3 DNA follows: TGTGCCAGCAGCCTCGGGACAGGGGATGGCTACACCTTC. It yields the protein CASSLGTGDGYTF.

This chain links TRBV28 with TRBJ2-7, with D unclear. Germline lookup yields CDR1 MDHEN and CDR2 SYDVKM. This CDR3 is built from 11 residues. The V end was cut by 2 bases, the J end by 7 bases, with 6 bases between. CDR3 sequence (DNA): TGTGCCAGCAGTTTAATGACAGAGCAGTACTTC. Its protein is CASSLMTEQYF.

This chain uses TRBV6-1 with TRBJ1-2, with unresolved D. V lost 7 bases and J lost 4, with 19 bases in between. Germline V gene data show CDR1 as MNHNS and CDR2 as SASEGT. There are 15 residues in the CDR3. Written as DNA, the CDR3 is TGTGCCAGCATATTTAGACTTGCGGTGGGCTATGGCTACACCTTC. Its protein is CASIFRLAVGYGYTF.